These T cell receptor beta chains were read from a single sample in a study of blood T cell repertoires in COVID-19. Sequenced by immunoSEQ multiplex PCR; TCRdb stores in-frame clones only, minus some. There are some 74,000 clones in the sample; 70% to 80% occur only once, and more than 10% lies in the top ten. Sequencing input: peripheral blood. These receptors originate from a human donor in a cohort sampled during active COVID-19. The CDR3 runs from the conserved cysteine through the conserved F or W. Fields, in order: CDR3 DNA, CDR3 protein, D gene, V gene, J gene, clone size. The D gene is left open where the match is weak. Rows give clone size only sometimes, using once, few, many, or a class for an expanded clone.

TGTGCCAGCAGTTCACAGCCTCCGGCGCAGTATTTT	CASSSQPPAQYF	.	TRBV28	TRBJ2-3	.
TGTGCCTGGGACCGGGACAGGGCTTCGTATGGCTACACCTTC	CAWDRDRASYGYTF	TRBD1	TRBV30	TRBJ1-2	.
TGTGCCAGCAGCTCCCCGGGACTAGCGGGAGGGAGGAGCACAGATACGCAGTATTTT	CASSSPGLAGGRSTDTQYF	TRBD2	TRBV5-4	TRBJ2-3	.
TGTGCCAGCAGCGTAGACCGGGGGGCCAACGTCCTGACTTTC	CASSVDRGANVLTF	.	TRBV9	TRBJ2-6	.
TGCAGTGCTGTTAGCGGCTACGAGCAGTACTTC	CSAVSGYEQYF	.	TRBV20-1	TRBJ2-7	.
TGTGCCAGCCGTACCGGGACAGGGGCTTCCACTGAAGCTTTCTTT	CASRTGTGASTEAFF	TRBD1	TRBV27	TRBJ1-1	.
TGCAGCGTTGGGGACAGGGTGAATCAGCCCCAGCATTTT	CSVGDRVNQPQHF	TRBD1	TRBV29-1	TRBJ1-5	few
TGTGCCAGCAGCCCAGATCTAGGCAGACGGAATTCACCCCTCCACTTT	CASSPDLGRRNSPLHF	.	TRBV5-4	TRBJ1-6	.
TGTGCCAGCAGCCGAACAGGGGGCACAGATACGCAGTATTTT	CASSRTGGTDTQYF	TRBD1	TRBV11-2	TRBJ2-3	.
TGCGCCAGCAGCCTCCCGGGACAGGGAAGGAATGAGCAGTTCTTC	CASSLPGQGRNEQFF	TRBD1	TRBV4-3	TRBJ2-1	.
TGTGCCATCAGTGCGACTAGCGGGAGCCCTTACAATGAGCAGTTCTTC	CAISATSGSPYNEQFF	TRBD2	TRBV10-3	TRBJ2-1	once